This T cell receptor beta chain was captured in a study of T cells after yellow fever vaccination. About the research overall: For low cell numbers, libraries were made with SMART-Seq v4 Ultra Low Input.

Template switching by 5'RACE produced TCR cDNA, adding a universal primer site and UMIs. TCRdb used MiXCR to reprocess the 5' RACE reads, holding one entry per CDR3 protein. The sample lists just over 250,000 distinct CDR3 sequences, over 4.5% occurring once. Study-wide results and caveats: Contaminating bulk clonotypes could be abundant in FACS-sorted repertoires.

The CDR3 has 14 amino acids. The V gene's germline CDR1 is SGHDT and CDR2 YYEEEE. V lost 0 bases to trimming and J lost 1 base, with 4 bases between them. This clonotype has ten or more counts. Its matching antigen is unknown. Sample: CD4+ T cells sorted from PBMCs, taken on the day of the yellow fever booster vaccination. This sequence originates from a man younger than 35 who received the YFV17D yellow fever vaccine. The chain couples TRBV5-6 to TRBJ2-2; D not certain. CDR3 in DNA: TGTGCCAGCAGCTTGGTGGGGAACACCGGGGAGCTGTTTTTT. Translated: CASSLVGNTGELFF.